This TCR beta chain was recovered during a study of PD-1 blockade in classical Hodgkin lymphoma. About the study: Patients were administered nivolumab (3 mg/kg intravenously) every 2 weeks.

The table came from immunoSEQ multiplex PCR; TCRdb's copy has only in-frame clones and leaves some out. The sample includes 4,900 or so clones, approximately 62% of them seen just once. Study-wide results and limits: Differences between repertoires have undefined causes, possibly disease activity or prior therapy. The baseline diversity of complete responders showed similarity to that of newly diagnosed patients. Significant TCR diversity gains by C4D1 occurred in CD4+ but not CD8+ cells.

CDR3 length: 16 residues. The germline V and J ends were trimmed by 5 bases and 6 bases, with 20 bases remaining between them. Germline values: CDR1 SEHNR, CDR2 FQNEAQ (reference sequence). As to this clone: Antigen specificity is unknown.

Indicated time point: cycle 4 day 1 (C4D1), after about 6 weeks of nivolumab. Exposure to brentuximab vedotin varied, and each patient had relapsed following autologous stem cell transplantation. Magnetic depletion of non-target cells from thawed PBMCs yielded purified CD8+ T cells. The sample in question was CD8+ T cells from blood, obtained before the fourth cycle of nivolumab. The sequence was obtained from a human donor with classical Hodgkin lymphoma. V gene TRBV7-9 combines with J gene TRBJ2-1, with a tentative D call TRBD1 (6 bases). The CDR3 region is CASSPPVRGAGNEQFF. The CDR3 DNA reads TGTGCCAGCAGCCCTCCGGTCAGGGGCGCGGGCAATGAGCAGTTCTTC.